This paragraph covers one T cell receptor beta chain sequence. This receptor's antigen is unknown. Per-base qualities were not stored, and no clone one base away is much larger. This entry is derived from a study of identical twins (dated by TCRdb to 2016 to 2017). Turning to the overall study: To test whether fetal clonotypes persist, the study used deep sequencing on TCR alpha and beta repertoires from monozygotic twins, unrelated adults of various ages, and cord blood. Replicate twin experiments were performed at different times using different library preparation protocols to rule out contamination.

Points the paper makes about the study in general: In monozygotic twins, recombination models systematically underestimated out-of-frame TCR alpha sharing, but the models matched the sharing seen between unrelated individuals. Zero-insertion analyses could be partly confounded by invariant T cells such as MAIT and iNKT, though diverse VJ usage argued against such confounding for most clonotypes. A weaker excess of twin sharing was found in beta out-of-frame sequences because the signal-to-noise ratio was lowered by fewer shared sequences. Because the same donors could not be followed over many years, the conclusions relied on cross-sectional statistical analysis. Compared with coincidental sharing between unrelated individuals, out-of-frame TCR alpha sequences shared between twins had an excess of sequences with low generation probability. Abundant cord blood beta clonotypes had fewer insertions, young adult naive repertoires showed a similar but weaker trend, and memory repertoires showed no such trend.

Only healthy Caucasian donors were included. The twin cohort comprised three pairs of female monozygotic twins, all aged about 18 to 30 years. Miltenyi CD45RO+ enrichment and human naive T-cell isolation kits were used to isolate memory (CD45RO+) and naive T cells from PBMC. The library was obtained by 5' RACE. TCRdb records Illumina HiSeq 2000 as the sequencer. A universal primer binding site was introduced by template switching, and a unique molecular identifier was present in the final cDNA, enabling accurate counting of TCR cDNA molecules. Specific primers in the conserved constant-segment region were used to synthesize first-strand cDNA for the TCR alpha and beta chains. To control for contamination, every cDNA library was double barcoded, receiving both a SMART-Mk sample barcode and Illumina barcodes. Two successive PCR steps introduced TruSeq adapter sequences along with Illumina sample barcodes. TCR alpha and beta cDNA libraries were sequenced on the Illumina HiSeq platform with custom primers. Regarding the original processing steps: Unique molecular identifiers were extracted from raw reads with MiGEC, and CDR3 positions were determined with MiXCR. For each individual, recombination models were inferred using an EM algorithm with the repgenHMM and IGoR tools. The tcR package in R was used for shared clonotype analysis, with sharing normalized by the product of cloneset sizes. To study raw recombination free of thymic and clonal selection effects, out-of-frame nonproductive sequences were analyzed. TCRdb trimmed the raw reads at Q25, called clones with MiXCR and kept productive beta chains. Under each unique CDR3 protein, matching rows form one entry showing the most common genes and DNA. What appears here as the V and J calls and clone size reflects TCRdb's work, not the paper's. Within this sample are roughly 250,000 distinct CDR3 sequences, with approximately 7% of them counted one time only. The ten biggest clones cover under 4% of the sample.

The same specimen was also included in a second study, on yellow fever vaccine responses in identical twins. As that second paper reports: According to the authors, the vaccine-induced T cell response in identical twins seemed to be partly convergent and partly specific to each individual. In the study, vaccine-responding T cell clones were precisely tracked in identical twins.

The source material was memory (CD45RO+) T cells sorted from blood. Per the publication, the cell subset or site label means: CD45RO+ enriched T cells. This TCR derives from a woman aged 18-29 years in good health.

The CDR3 reads CASSPRTGSSGTDTQYF. In nucleotides, the sequence is TGTGCCAGCAGCCCCCGAACGGGATCGTCGGGCACAGATACGCAGTATTTT. The chain employs TRBV7-2 and TRBJ2-3; the D region possibly corresponds to TRBD2 (5 bases align). The V end loses 5 bases and the J end loses 1 base, and a stretch of 19 bases separates them. The CDR3, cysteine through phenylalanine, is 17 amino acids long. The DNA shown is the 51-base CDR3, in frame from base 1. CDR1 and CDR2, per the germline V gene, are SGHTA and FQGNSA. Supplemented by the reference TRBV7-2 and TRBJ2-3 proteins around the CDR3, the complete variable domain is GAGVSQSPSNKVTEKGKDVELRCDPISGHTALYWYRQSLGQGLEFLIYFQGNSAPDKSGLPSDRFSAERTGGSVSTLTIQRTQQEDSAVYLCASSPRTGSSGTDTQYFGPGTRLTVL.